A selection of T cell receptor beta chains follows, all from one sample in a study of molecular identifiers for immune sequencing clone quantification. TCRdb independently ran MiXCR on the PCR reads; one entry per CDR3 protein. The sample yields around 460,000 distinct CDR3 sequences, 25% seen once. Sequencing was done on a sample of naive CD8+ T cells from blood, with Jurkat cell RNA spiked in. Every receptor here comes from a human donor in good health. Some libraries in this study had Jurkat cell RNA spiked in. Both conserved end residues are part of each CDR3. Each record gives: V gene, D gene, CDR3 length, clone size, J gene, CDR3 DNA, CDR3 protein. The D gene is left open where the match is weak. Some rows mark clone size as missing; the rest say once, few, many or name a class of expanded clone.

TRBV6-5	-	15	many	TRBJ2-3	TGTGCCAGCACCTCGGACCTCATGGGCACAGATACGCAGTATTTT	CASTSDLMGTDTQYF
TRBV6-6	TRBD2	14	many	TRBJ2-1	TGTGCCAGCAGCTGGGGCGGGGGTTACAATGAGCAGTTCTTC	CASSWGGGYNEQFF
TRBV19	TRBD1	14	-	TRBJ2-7	TGTGCCAGTACCGCCGGACAGGGGGGATACGAGCAGTACTTC	CASTAGQGGYEQYF
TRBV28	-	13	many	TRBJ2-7	TGTGCCAGCAGTTTCCGGAGAACCTACGAGCAGTACTTC	CASSFRRTYEQYF
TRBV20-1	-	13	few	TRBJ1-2	TGCAGTGCCCCGGACACTGGGGACTATGGCTACACCTTC	CSAPDTGDYGYTF
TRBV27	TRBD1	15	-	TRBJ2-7	TGTGCCAGCAGTTTTCTGGGACAGCCGTCCTACGAGCAGTACTTC	CASSFLGQPSYEQYF
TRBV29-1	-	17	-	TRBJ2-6	TGCCGCGTTGCCCGGGCCCGTTCAATCTCTGGGGCCACCGTCCTGCCTTTC	CRVARARSISGATVLPF
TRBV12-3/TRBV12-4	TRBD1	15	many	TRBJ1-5	TGTGCCAGCAACCCCGGGACAGGCGGGTATCAGCCCCAGCATTTT	CASNPGTGGYQPQHF
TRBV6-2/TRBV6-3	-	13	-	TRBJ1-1	TGTGCCAGCCGTCCAGGGCGTATGGCTGAAGCTTTCTTT	CASRPGRMAEAFF
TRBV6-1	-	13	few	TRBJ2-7	TGTGCCAGCAGTGAAAAGGGGGTATACGAGCAGTACTTC	CASSEKGVYEQYF
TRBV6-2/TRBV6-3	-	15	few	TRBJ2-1	TGTGCCAGCAGTTACTCGCAGGGGACCTACAATGAGCAGTTCTTC	CASSYSQGTYNEQFF
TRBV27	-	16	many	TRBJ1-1	TGTGCCAGCAGTTTTGGGCCCTCAACTGGGGTGACTGAAGCTTTCTTT	CASSFGPSTGVTEAFF
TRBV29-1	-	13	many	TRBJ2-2	TGCAGCGTTGTCCGGGGGGCGTCCGGGGAGCTGTTTTTT	CSVVRGASGELFF
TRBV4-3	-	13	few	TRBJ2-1	TGCGCCAGCAGCCAAGATAGGCCGGGCGCGCAGTTCTTC	CASSQDRPGAQFF
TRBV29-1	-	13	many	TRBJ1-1	TGCAGCGTTGAAGATTCTTTGAACACTGAAGCTTTCTTT	CSVEDSLNTEAFF
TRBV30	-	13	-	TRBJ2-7	TGTGCCTGGAGTGCAGGGAAGTTCTCCGAGCAGTACTTC	CAWSAGKFSEQYF
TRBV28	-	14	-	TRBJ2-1	TGTGCCAGCAGTTTTAATGGTTTGAAATACGAGCAGTTCTTC	CASSFNGLKYEQFF
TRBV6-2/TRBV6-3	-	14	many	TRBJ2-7	TGTGCCAGCAGTCGCCGGGACGTAACCTACGAGCAGTACTTC	CASSRRDVTYEQYF
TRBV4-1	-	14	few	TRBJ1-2	TGCGCCAGCAAGATATTGGAGGATGGCTATGGCTACACCTTC	CASKILEDGYGYTF
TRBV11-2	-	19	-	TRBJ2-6	TGTGCCAGCAGCTTATACGCCGCGGCAGGGGTCACTGGGGCCAACGTCCTGACTTTC	CASSLYAAAGVTGANVLTF
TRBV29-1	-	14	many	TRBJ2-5	TGCAGCGTTGAAGAAGCGGTCAGTCTGAAGACCCAGTACTTC	CSVEEAVSLKTQYF
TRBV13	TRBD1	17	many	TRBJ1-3	TGTGCCAGCAGCTTAGGGTCGGACAGGGGATCTGGAAACACCATATATTTT	CASSLGSDRGSGNTIYF
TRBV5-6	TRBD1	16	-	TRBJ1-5	TGTGCCAGCAGCTGGGGACAGGACTATAGCAATCAGCCCCAGCATTTT	CASSWGQDYSNQPQHF
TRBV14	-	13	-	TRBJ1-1	TGTGCCAGCAGCCAAGATTCCGACACTGAAGCTTTCTTT	CASSQDSDTEAFF
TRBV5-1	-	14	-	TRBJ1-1	TGCGCCAGCAGCTTGGGTTCAGGGCTCACTGAAGCTTTCTTT	CASSLGSGLTEAFF
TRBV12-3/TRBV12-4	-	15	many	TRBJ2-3	TGTGCCAGCAGTTTGAGGCTCGACAGCACAGATACGCAGTATTTT	CASSLRLDSTDTQYF
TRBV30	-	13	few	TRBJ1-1	TGTGCCTGGAGTACAGTGGGGGGCACTGAAGCTTTCTTT	CAWSTVGGTEAFF
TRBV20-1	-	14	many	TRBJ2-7	TGCAGTGCTAGAGATAATCGCAGGCAATACGAGCAGTACTTC	CSARDNRRQYEQYF
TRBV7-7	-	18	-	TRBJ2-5	TGTGCTAGCAGCTTAGGGTCCCGCGTGGGGGTCAATCAAGAGACCCAGTACTTC	CASSLGSRVGVNQETQYF
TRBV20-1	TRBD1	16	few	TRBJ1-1	TGCAGTGCCGGAGAAGGGACAGGGTGGTGGGACACTGAAGCTTTCTTT	CSAGEGTGWWDTEAFF
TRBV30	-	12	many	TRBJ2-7	TGTGCCTGGAGTCAGGGAAGTTACGAGCAGTACTTC	CAWSQGSYEQYF
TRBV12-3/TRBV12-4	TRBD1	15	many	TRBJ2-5	TGTGCCAGCAGTCCCCGGGACAGGGGGTTGGAGACCCAGTACTTC	CASSPRDRGLETQYF
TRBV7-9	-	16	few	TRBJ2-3	TGTGCCAGCAGCACCCTTTGGGCGGGCGCCACAGATACGCAGTATTTT	CASSTLWAGATDTQYF
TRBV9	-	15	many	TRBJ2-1	TGTGCCAGCAGCTCCCACAGGGGACTCTACAATGAGCAGTTCTTC	CASSSHRGLYNEQFF
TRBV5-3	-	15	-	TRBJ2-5	TGTGTCAGCAGCTTTTCCCCGGGGAGTCAAGAGACCCAGTACTTC	CVSSFSPGSQETQYF
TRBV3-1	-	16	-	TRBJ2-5	TGTGCCAGCAGCCAAGATGGAGGGCTAGCCGCAGAGACCCAGTACTTC	CASSQDGGLAAETQYF
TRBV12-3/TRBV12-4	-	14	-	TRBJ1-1	TGTGCCGGCAGCCCGGGTGGGGGGAACACTGAAGCTTTCTTT	CAGSPGGGNTEAFF
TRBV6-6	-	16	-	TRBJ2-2	TGTGCCAGCAGCCCGGACAGACCCATCTTGGCCGGGGAGCTGTTTTTT	CASSPDRPILAGELFF
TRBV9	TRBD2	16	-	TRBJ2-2	TGTGCCAGCAGCGTAGCAGCGGGGGGCCCCACCGGGGAGCTGTTTTTT	CASSVAAGGPTGELFF
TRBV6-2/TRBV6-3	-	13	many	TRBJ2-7	TGTGCCAGCAGTTACGGGGCGAGTTACGAGCAGTACTTC	CASSYGASYEQYF
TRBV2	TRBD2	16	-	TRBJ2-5	TGTGCCAGCAGTGAAGAAGTAGCGGGGGATTACGAGACCCAGTACTTC	CASSEEVAGDYETQYF
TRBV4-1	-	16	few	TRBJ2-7	TGCGCCAGCAGCCCAAGTACATGGGGTAGCTCCTACGAGCAGTACTTC	CASSPSTWGSSYEQYF
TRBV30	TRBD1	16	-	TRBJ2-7	TGTGCCTGGAGTACCCTAGGGACAGGGGTCTCCTACGAGCAGTACTTC	CAWSTLGTGVSYEQYF
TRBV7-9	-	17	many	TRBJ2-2	TGTGCCAGCAGCTTAGCTTTCCGGGAAACGAACACCGGGGAGCTGTTTTTT	CASSLAFRETNTGELFF
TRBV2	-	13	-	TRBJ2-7	TGTGCCAGCAGTGCACTTGGGACCTACGAGCAGTACTTC	CASSALGTYEQYF
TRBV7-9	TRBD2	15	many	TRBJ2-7	TGTGCCAGCAGCTCGGGACTAGCGGCAGCCTACGAGCAGTACTTC	CASSSGLAAAYEQYF
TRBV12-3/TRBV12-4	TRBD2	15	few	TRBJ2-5	TGTGCCAGCACTACTAGCGGGGGGGCCAGGGAGACCCAGTACTTC	CASTTSGGARETQYF
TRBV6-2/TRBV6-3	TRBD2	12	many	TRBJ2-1	TGTGCCAGCACGATGGGAGGGAATGAGCAGTTCTTC	CASTMGGNEQFF
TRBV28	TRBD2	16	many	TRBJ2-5	TGTGCCAGCAGCATGGGGGAGCGGGAGGGCCTGGAGACCCAGTACTTC	CASSMGEREGLETQYF
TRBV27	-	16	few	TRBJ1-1	TGTGCCAGCAGTTTAGCGGGGGGCCAGTTCGCCGCTGAAGCTTTCTTT	CASSLAGGQFAAEAFF
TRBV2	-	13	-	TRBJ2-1	TGTGCCAGCAGTGAATCGTCTCATCCCGAGCAGTTCTTC	CASSESSHPEQFF
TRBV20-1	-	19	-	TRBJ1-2	-	CSARNLSWGTGALNYGYAF
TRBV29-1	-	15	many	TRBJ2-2	TGCAGCGCCCGCGGGGAGAGTAGGAACACCGGGGAGCTGTTTTTT	CSARGESRNTGELFF
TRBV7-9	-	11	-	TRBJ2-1	TGTGCCAGCAAACCAGGGGATGAGCAGTTCTTC	CASKPGDEQFF
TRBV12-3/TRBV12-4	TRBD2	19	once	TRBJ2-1	TGTGCCAGCAGCCTAACCGCGGGACTAGCGGGGGGTTCCTACAATGAGCAGTTCTTC	CASSLTAGLAGGSYNEQFF
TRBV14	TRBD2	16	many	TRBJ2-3	TGTGCCAGCAGCACACTAGCGGTTTCTAGCACAGATACGCAGTATTTT	CASSTLAVSSTDTQYF
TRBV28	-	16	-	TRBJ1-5	TGTGCCAGCACCCCCCCGGAAGGGGAGCATGGTCAGCCCCAGCATTTT	CASTPPEGEHGQPQHF
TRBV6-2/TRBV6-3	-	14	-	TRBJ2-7	TGTGCCAGCAGTTACTCAGGGTTCTCCTACGAGCAGTACTTC	CASSYSGFSYEQYF